This TCR beta chain was obtained from a study of OX40 agonist ivuxolimab in advanced cancers. Study as a whole: Partial responses occurred in Three dose-escalation patients, one with hepatocellular carcinoma and two with cutaneous melanoma. Findings of the study overall: Relative to CD4+, CD8+ T cells held more expanded clones on average. Some of the nonresponding patients also showed low levels of normalized T-cell clonal expansion.

TCRdb keeps only in-frame clones here, not all; method: immunoSEQ multiplex PCR. The sample contains 25,000 to 35,000 clones, roughly 90% of which appear only once. CDR3 size: 15 residues. V shed 2 bases and J shed 1 base, with 9 bases lying between them. CDR1 is MNHEY and CDR2 is SMNVEV in the germline V gene (reference sequence). Comment on this clone: Its antigen is not identified.

Autoimmune disease history or systemic immunosuppression excluded patients. The V call is TRBV27, the J call TRBJ2-1; unclear D gene. This sample comprised CD4+ or CD8+ T cells sorted from blood, obtained in a trial of the OX40 agonist ivuxolimab. This clonotype was sampled from an adult with an advanced solid tumor such as melanoma, head and neck, liver or kidney cancer. The CDR3 coding sequence is TGTGCCAGCAGTTTAGGGTTGGAATCCTACAATGAGCAGTTCTTC. Translated: CASSLGLESYNEQFF.